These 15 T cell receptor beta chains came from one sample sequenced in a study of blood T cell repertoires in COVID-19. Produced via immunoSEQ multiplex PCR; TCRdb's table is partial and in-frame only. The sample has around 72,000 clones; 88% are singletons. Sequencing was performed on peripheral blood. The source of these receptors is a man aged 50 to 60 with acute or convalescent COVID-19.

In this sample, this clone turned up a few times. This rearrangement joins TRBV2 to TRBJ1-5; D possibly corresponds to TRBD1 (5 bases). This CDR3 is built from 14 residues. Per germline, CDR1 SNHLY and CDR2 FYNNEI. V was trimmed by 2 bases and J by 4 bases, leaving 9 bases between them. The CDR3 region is CASSEQGLNQPQHF. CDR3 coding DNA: TGTGCCAGCAGTGAACAGGGACTTAATCAGCCCCAGCATTTT.

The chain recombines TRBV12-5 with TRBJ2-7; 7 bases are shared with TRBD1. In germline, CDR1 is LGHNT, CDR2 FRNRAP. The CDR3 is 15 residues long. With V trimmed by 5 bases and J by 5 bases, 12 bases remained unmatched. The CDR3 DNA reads TGTGCTAGTGGTACGTACGACAGGGCTATCGACGAGCAGTACTTC. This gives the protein CASGTYDRAIDEQYF. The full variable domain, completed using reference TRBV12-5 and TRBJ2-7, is DARVTQTPRHKVTEMGQEVTMRCQPILGHNTVFWYRQTMMQGLELLAYFRNRAPLDDSGMPKDRFSAEMPDATLATLKIQPSEPRDSAVYFCASGTYDRAIDEQYFGPGTRLTVT.

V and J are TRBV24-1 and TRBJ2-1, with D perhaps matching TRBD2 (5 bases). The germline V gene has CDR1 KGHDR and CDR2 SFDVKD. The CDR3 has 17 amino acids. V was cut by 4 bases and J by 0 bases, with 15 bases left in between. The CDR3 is CATSDNYLGSSYNEQFF. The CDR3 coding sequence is TGTGCCACCAGTGACAACTACTTAGGGAGCTCCTACAATGAGCAGTTCTTC.

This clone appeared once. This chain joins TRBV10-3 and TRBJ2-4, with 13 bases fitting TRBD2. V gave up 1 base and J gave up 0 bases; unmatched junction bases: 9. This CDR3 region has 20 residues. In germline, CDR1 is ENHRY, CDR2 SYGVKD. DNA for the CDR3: TGTGCCATCAGTGAGTTTGGGACTAGCGGGGATCGGATAGCCAAAAACATTCAGTACTTC. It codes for CAISEFGTSGDRIAKNIQYF.

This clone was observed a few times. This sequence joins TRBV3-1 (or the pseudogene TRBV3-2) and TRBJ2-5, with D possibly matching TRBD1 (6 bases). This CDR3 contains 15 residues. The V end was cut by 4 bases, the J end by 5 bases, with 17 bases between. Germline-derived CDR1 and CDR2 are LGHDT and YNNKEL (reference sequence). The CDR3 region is CASSPPNAGVETQYF. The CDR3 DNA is TGTGCCAGCAGCCCCCCCAACGCAGGGGTGGAGACCCAGTACTTC.

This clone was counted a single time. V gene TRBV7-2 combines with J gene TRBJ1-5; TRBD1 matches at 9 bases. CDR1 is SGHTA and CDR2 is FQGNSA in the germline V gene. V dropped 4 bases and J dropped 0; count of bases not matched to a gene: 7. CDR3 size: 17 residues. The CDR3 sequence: CASSYGQGKFSNQPQHF. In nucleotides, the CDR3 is TGTGCCAGCAGCTATGGACAGGGGAAGTTTAGCAATCAGCCCCAGCATTTT.

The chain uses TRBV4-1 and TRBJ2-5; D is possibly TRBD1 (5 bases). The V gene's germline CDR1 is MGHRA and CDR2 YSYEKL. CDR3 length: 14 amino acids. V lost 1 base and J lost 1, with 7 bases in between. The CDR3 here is CASSQVQGQETQYF. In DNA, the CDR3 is TGCGCCAGCAGCCAAGTCCAGGGCCAAGAGACCCAGTACTTC.

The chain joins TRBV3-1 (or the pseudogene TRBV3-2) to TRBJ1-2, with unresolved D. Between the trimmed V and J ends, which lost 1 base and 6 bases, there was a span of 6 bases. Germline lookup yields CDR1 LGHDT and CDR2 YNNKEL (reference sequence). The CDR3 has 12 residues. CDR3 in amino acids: CASSQARDGYTF. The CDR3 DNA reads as TGTGCCAGCAGCCAAGCGAGAGATGGCTACACCTTC.

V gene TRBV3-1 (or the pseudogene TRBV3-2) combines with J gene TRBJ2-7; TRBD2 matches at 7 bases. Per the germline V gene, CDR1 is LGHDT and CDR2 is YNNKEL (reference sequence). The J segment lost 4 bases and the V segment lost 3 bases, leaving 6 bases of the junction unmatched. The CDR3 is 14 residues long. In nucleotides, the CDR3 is TGTGCCAGCAGCCAGACGGGGGGTGCGTACGAGCAGTACTTC. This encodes CASSQTGGAYEQYF.

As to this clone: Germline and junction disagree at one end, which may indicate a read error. DNA for the CDR3: TGTGCCAGTAGTGTAGAGGGACAGAAAAATAGCAATCAGCCCCAGCATTTT. It specifies CASSVEGQKNSNQPQHF. This chain links TRBV19 with TRBJ1-5, with TRBD1 matching 7 bases. This CDR3 comprises 17 residues. The V gene's germline CDR1 is LNHDA and CDR2 SQIVND (reference sequence).

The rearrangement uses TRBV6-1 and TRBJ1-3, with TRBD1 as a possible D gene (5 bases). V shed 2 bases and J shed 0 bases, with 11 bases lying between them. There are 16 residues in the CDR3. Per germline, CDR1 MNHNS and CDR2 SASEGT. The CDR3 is CASSEQGRGSGNTIYF. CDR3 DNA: TGTGCCAGCAGTGAACAGGGTAGGGGCTCTGGAAACACCATATATTTT.

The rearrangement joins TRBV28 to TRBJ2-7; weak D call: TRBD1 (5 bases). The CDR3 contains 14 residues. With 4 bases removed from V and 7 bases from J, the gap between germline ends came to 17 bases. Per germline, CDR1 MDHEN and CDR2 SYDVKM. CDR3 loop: CASSSQGVLGEQYF. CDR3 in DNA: TGTGCCAGCAGTTCGCAGGGCGTTTTAGGTGAGCAGTACTTC. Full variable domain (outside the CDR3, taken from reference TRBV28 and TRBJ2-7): DVKVTQSSRYLVKRTGEKVFLECVQDMDHENMFWYRQDPGLGLRLIYFSYDVKMKEKGDIPEGYSVSREKKERFSLILESASTNQTSMYLCASSSQGVLGEQYFGPGTRLTVT.

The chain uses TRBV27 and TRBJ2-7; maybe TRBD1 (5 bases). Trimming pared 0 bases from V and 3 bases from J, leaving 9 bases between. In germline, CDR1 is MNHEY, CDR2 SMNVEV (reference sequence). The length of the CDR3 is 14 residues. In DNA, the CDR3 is TGTGCCAGCAGTTTATCAGGGGTGGGCTACGAGCAGTACTTC. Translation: CASSLSGVGYEQYF.

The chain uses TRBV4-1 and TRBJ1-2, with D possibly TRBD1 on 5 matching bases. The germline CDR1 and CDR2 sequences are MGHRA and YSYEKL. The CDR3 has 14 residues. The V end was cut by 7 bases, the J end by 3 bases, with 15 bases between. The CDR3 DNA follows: TGCGCCAGCAACCTAGAAACAGGCTACTATGGCTACACCTTC. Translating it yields CASNLETGYYGYTF.

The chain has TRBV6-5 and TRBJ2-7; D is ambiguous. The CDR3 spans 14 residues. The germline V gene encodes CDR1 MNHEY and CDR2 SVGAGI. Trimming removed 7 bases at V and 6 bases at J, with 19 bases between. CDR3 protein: CASTAEVPPGEQYF. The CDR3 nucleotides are TGTGCCAGCACCGCCGAGGTTCCCCCGGGCGAGCAGTACTTC.